These 9 T cell receptor beta chains originate from one sample sequenced in a study of blood T cell repertoires in COVID-19. Some clones are missing from TCRdb's copy, which holds only in-frame ones; the method was immunoSEQ multiplex PCR. The repertoire holds some 330,000 clones, with roughly 86% as singletons. Material for sequencing was PBMCs or T cells enriched from blood (not recorded which). The receptors originated from a man aged 35-49 years in a cohort exposed to, infected with or recovered from COVID-19 (not recorded which).

J is TRBJ1-3 and V is TRBV9, with 8 bases fitting TRBD1. Per the germline V gene, CDR1 is SGDLS and CDR2 is YYNGEE. This CDR3 is 18 amino acids long. V was pared by 4 bases and J by 0 bases, with 12 bases of the junction left unmatched. The CDR3 nucleotides read TGTGCCAGCAGCATTGGACAGGGCCGAACCCACTCTGGAAACACCATATATTTT. This codes for CASSIGQGRTHSGNTIYF.

A few counts support this clone. This rearrangement joins TRBV5-5 to TRBJ1-1; TRBD1 matches 8 bases. Germline CDR1 is SGHKS and CDR2 is YYEKEE (reference sequence). The V gene end was trimmed by 2 bases and the J gene end by 0 bases; junction bases not matched to a gene: 9. This CDR3 contains 17 residues. The CDR3 DNA sequence: TGTGCCAGCAGCTTAGGGGTAGGACAGGGCATGAACACTGAAGCTTTCTTT. Its protein product is CASSLGVGQGMNTEAFF.

The chain combines TRBV19 with TRBJ1-1; 7 nucleotides agree with TRBD1. V gave up 4 bases and J gave up 7 bases; unmatched junction bases: 9. Germline-derived CDR1 and CDR2 are LNHDA and SQIVND (reference sequence). This CDR3 is 14 amino acids long. The CDR3 nucleotides are TGTGCCAGTAGTAAACAGGGGTTTAAGGGTGAAGCTTTCTTT. Translated: CASSKQGFKGEAFF.

The CDR3 spells CASSQGGHLSNQPQHF. DNA for the CDR3: TGTGCCAGCAGCCAAGGCGGACACCTGAGCAATCAGCCCCAGCATTTT. The chain employs TRBV3-1 (or the pseudogene TRBV3-2) and TRBJ1-5; a possible D gene is TRBD1 (5 bases). The V end lost 1 base, the J end lost 1 base, and 11 bases lay between the germline ends. This CDR3 is built from 16 residues. Germline-derived CDR1 and CDR2 are LGHDT and YNNKEL (reference sequence).

The chain links TRBV9 to TRBJ2-1; 10 nucleotides agree with TRBD2. The CDR3 consists of 16 residues. Germline loops: CDR1 SGDLS, CDR2 YYNGEE. V shed 0 bases, J shed 6 bases, and the junction held 6 bases outside the gene matches. CDR3: CASSVVLAGARNEQFF. In DNA form, the CDR3 reads TGTGCCAGCAGCGTAGTTCTAGCGGGAGCTCGCAATGAGCAGTTCTTC.

This chain connects TRBV6-5 to TRBJ2-5; 8 bases fit TRBD1. J lost 5 bases, V lost 4 bases, and 9 bases had no gene match. The CDR3 runs to 15 residues. Germline CDR1 MNHEY, CDR2 SVGAGI. The CDR3 loop reads CASSSGQGRGETQYF. The CDR3 coding sequence is TGTGCCAGCAGTTCAGGACAGGGCCGCGGGGAGACCCAGTACTTC.

The rearrangement links TRBV28 to TRBJ1-1; D is unresolved. Germline loops: CDR1 MDHEN, CDR2 SYDVKM. Deletions cut 4 bases from V and 0 bases from J, with 9 bases between. The length of the CDR3 is 14 residues. As DNA, the CDR3 is TGTGCCAGCAGTTCGGCAGGATTGAACACTGAAGCTTTCTTT. Translated, it gives CASSSAGLNTEAFF.

This chain links TRBV5-1 with TRBJ2-2, with D maybe TRBD2 (6 bases). V was cut by 6 bases and J by 5 bases, with 11 bases left in between. In germline, CDR1 is SGHRS, CDR2 YFSETQ. The CDR3 runs 13 residues. The CDR3 nucleotides are TGCGCCAGCAACACTGCGGGAACCGGGGAGCTGTTTTTT. Protein sequence: CASNTAGTGELFF.

The genes are TRBV27 and TRBJ1-5; 7 bases line up with TRBD1. This CDR3 is 13 amino acids long. In germline, CDR1 is MNHEY, CDR2 SMNVEV (reference sequence). V shed 3 bases and J 5 bases; nucleotides not matched to a gene: 1. CDR3 DNA sequence: TGTGCCAGCAGTTTCGACAGGGATCAGCCCCAGCATTTT. This translates into CASSFDRDQPQHF.